The source of this T cell receptor (beta chain) is a study of blood T cell repertoires in COVID-19. Study summary: From the United States, Italy and Spain came samples of acute and convalescent COVID-19.

This CDR3 is built from 15 residues. Between the trimmed V and J ends, which lost 3 bases and 4 bases, there was a span of 13 bases. Germline-derived CDR1 and CDR2 are SGDLS and YYNGEE. Generated by immunoSEQ multiplex PCR, the TCRdb table keeps only in-frame clones and is missing some. The sample carries about 210,000 clones, 85% to 90% recorded once. Sequenced: PBMCs or T cells enriched from blood (not recorded which). The chain has TRBV9 and TRBJ2-2, with TRBD2 as a possible D gene (6 bases). The receptor's source is a man aged 25-45 years who had recovered from COVID-19. The CDR3 is CASSADAGPTGELFF. CDR3 coding DNA: TGTGCCAGCAGCGCGGATGCGGGGCCCACCGGGGAGCTGTTTTTT.